One T cell receptor beta chain is described in this entry. This sample stems from a study of siplizumab effects on memory and regulatory T cells. Only in-frame clones appear in the TCRdb table, and some are missing; sequencing was by immunoSEQ multiplex PCR. Here the sample spans around 100,000 clones, over 90% being singletons. The CDR3 covers 16 residues. The V gene end was trimmed by 4 bases and the J gene end by 2 bases; junction bases not matched to a gene: 11. Germline loops: CDR1 SGHDN, CDR2 FVKESK. The receptor's source is a human donor in good health. Sequenced: non-Treg CD4+ T cells sorted from blood. The chain links TRBV14 to TRBJ2-7; 7 bases map to TRBD1. In nucleotides, the CDR3 is TGTGCCAGCAGCCCAAGATACAGGGGAAGGGCCTACGAGCAGTACTTC. It encodes CASSPRYRGRAYEQYF.